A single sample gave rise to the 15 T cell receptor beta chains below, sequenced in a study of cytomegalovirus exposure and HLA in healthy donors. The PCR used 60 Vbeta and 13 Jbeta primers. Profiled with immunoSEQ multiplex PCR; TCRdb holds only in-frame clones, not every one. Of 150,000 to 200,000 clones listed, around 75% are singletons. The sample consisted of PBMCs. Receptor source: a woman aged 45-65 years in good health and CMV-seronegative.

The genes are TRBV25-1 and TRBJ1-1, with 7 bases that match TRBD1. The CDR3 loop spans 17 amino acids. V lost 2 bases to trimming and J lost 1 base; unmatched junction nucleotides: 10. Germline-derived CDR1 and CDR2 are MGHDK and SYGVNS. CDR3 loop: CASSEEHQDRKNTEAFF. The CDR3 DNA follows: TGTGCCAGCAGTGAAGAGCACCAGGACAGGAAGAACACTGAAGCTTTCTTT.

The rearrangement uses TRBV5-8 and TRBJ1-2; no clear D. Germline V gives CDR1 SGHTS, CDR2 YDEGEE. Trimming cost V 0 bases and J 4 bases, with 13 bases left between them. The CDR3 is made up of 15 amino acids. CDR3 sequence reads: CASSLVALSLYGYTF. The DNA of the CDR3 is TGTGCCAGCAGCTTGGTAGCACTCTCCCTCTATGGCTACACCTTC. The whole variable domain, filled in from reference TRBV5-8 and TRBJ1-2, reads EAGVTQSPTHLIKTRGQQATLRCSPISGHTSVYWYQQALGLGLQFLLWYDEGEERNRGNFPPRFSGRQFPNYSSELNVNALELEDSALYLCASSLVALSLYGYTFGSGTRLTVV.

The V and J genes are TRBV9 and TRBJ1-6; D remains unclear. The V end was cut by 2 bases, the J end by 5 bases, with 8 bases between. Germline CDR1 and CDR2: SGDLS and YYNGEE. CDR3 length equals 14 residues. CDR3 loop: CASSVGDHNSPLHF. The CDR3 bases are TGTGCCAGCAGCGTCGGAGACCATAATTCACCCCTCCACTTT.

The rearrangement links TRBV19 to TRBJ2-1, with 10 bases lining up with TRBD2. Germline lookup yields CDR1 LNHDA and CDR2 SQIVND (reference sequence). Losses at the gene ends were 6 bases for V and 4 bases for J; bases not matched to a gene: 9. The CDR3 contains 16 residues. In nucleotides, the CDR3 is TGTGCCAGTAGCTCCCTGGGACTAGCGAGTTACAATGAGCAGTTCTTC. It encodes CASSSLGLASYNEQFF.

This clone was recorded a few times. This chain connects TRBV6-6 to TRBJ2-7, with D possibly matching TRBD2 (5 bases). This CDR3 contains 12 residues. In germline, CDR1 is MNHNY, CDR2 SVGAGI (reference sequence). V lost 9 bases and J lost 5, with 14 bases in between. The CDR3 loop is CASSPGVDEQYF. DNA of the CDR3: TGTGCCAGTTCCCCCGGGGTAGACGAGCAGTACTTC.

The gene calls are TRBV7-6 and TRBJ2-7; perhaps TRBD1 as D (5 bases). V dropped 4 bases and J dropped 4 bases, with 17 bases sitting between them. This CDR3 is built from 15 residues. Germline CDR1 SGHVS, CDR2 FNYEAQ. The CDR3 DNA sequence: TGTGCCAGCAGCTCTAGAATGGCAGGGATGTACGAGCAGTACTTC. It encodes CASSSRMAGMYEQYF. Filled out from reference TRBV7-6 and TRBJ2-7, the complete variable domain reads GAGVSQSPRYKVTKRGQDVALRCDPISGHVSLYWYRQALGQGPEFLTYFNYEAQQDKSGLPNDRFSAERPEGSISTLTIQRTEQRDSAMYRCASSSRMAGMYEQYFGPGTRLTVT.

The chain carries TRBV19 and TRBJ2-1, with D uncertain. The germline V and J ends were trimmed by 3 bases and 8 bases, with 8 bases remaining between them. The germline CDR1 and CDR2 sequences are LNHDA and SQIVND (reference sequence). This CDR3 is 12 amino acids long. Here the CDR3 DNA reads TGTGCCAGTAGTATCCCTCCGGATGAGCAGTTCTTC. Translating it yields CASSIPPDEQFF.

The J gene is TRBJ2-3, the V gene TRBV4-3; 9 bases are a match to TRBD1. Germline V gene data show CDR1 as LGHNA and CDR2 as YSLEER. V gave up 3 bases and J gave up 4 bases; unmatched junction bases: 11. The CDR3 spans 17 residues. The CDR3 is CASSQSYGTGWPDTQYF. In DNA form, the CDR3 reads TGCGCCAGCAGCCAGTCATACGGGACAGGGTGGCCAGATACGCAGTATTTT.

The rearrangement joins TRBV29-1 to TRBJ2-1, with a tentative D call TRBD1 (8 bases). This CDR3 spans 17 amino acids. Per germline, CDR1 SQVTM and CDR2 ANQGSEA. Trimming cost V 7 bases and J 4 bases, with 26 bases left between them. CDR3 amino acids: CSAPGGGGREKYNEQFF. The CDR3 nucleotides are TGCAGCGCTCCAGGGGGCGGGGGCCGTGAAAAATACAATGAGCAGTTCTTC.

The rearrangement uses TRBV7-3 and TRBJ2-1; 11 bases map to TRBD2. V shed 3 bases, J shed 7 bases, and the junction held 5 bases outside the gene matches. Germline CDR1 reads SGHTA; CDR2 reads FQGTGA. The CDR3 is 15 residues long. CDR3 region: CASSLTSGEGNEQFF. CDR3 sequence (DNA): TGTGCCAGCAGCTTGACTAGCGGGGAGGGGAATGAGCAGTTCTTC.

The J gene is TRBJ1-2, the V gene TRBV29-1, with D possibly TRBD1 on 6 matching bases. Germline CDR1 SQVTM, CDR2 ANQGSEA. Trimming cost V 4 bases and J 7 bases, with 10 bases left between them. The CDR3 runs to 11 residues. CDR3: CSVGLGGGYTF. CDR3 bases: TGCAGCGTTGGATTAGGGGGTGGCTACACCTTC.

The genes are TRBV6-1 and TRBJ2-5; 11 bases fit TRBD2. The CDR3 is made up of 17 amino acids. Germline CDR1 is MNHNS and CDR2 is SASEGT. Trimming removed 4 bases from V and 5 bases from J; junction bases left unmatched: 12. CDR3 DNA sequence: TGTGCCAGCAGTGTTACTAGCGGGGGCTACGAGGGGGAGACCCAGTACTTC. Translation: CASSVTSGGYEGETQYF.

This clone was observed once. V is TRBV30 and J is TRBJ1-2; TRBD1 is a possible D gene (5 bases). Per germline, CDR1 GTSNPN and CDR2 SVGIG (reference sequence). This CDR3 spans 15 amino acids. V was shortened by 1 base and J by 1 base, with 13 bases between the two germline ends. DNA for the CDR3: TGTGCCTGGAGTGCGGCGAATACAGGTAACTATGGCTACACCTTC. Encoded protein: CAWSAANTGNYGYTF.

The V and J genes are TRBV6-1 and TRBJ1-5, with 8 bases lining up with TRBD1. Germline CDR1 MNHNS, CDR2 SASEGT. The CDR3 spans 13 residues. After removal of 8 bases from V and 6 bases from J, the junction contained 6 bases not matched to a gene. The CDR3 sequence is CASQRTGSQPQHF. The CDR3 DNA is TGTGCCAGCCAAAGGACAGGGAGTCAGCCCCAGCATTTT.

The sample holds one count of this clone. The CDR3 nucleotides read TGTGCCAGCAGCCGGGGGCCGAATCAGCCCCAGCATTTT. It codes for CASSRGPNQPQHF. V is TRBV4-2 and J is TRBJ1-5, with D possibly being TRBD1 (6 bases). The CDR3 sequence is 13 residues long. V dropped 4 bases and J dropped 4 bases, with 8 bases sitting between them. Germline V gene data show CDR1 as LGHNA and CDR2 as YNFKEQ.